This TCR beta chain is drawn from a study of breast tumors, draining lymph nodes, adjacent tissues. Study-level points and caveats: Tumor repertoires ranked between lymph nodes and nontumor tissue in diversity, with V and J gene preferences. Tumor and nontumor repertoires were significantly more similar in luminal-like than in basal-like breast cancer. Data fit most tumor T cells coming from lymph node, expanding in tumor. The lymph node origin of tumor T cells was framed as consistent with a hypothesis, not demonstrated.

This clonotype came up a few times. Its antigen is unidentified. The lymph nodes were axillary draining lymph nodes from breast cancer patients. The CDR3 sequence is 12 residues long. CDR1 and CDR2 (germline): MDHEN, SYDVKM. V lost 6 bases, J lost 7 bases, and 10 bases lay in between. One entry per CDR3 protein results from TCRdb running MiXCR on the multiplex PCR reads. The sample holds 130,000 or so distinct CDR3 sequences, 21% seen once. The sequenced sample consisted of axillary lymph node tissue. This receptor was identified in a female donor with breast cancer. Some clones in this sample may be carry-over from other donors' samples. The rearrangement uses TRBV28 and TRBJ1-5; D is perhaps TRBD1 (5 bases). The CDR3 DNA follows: TGTGCCAGCAGGGCTGGGGGACAGCCCCAGCATTTT. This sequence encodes CASRAGGQPQHF.